This paragraph covers one T cell receptor beta chain sequence. Its matching antigen is unknown. The data belong to a study of radiation and T cells in renal cell carcinoma. Stated time point: blood 4 weeks post-SBRT, at nephrectomy. The treatment is: 15 Gy SBRT to primary tumor, nephrectomy 4 weeks later. Serial blood draws occurred at baseline and 2 and 4 weeks post-SBRT. Clear cell pathology was present in this patient's renal cell carcinoma. V shed 2 bases and J 5 bases; nucleotides not matched to a gene: 12. Looked up from germline, CDR1 is SGHVS and CDR2 is FNYEAQ. The length of the CDR3 is 18 residues. General study findings and limits: Without pretreatment biopsies, baseline tumor clonotype presence was undetermined. Top tumor clonotypes rose in blood 2 weeks post-radiation, then contracted.

Sequenced by immunoSEQ multiplex PCR; TCRdb stores in-frame clones only, minus some. The sample carries about 40,000 clones, roughly 80% recorded once. This chain connects TRBV7-6 to TRBJ2-5; 12 positions agree with TRBD2. The source is a woman between 70 and 85 years old with renal cell carcinoma. This specimen consisted of blood, obtained from a patient whose treatment included radiotherapy and nephrectomy. The CDR3, as DNA: TGTGCCAGCAGCTTATATTCTAGCGGGAGGGCCGCGAGTGAGACCCAGTACTTC. Translated, it gives CASSLYSSGRAASETQYF.